The present entry profiles one T cell receptor (beta chain) with its context. The data stem from a study of control samples from healthy donors and cancer patients. The CDR3 is made up of 15 amino acids. Germline V lookup: CDR1 KGHSH, CDR2 LQKENI. Trimming took 3 bases from V and 6 from J, leaving 15 bases between them. Clones were sequenced by immunoSEQ multiplex PCR, and TCRdb holds only the in-frame ones, with some missing. The sample comprises under 150,000 clones, less than 90% of which are singletons, and 8% to 9.5% rests with the top ten. The sequenced sample was blood. This chain links TRBV18 with TRBJ2-1, with a tentative D call TRBD1 (5 bases). The clonotype originates from a woman in her 30s in good health. CDR3: CASSPSRVGGNEQFF. The CDR3 coding sequence is TGTGCCAGCTCACCCTCCAGGGTAGGTGGCAATGAGCAGTTCTTC.